The sequence of this TCR beta chain was determined in a study of T cells in tumors and immune-related adverse events (dated by TCRdb to about 2021). The TCR beta locus was amplified and sequenced with the immunoSEQ assay, yielding bulk TCR Vbeta CDR3 data. The authors processed their data as follows. CDR3s were excluded if they were non-productive, were shorter than 7 amino acids, or did not start with C or end with F/W. Analysis was restricted to specimens with at least 1000 reads, and each clonotype was defined at the amino acid level. Clonality was calculated as 1 minus Pielou's evenness. To equalize library sizes, abundance-weighted random subsampling with replacement was performed and repeated 100 times so that 95% confidence intervals could be reported. The Morisita overlap index was used to quantify repertoire overlap, and for each specimen the top 40 clones were checked for overlap with the irAE. As stored in TCRdb, this immuneACCESS dataset retains in-frame rearrangements with V and J assigned. A fraction of the clones does not appear; measured against another copy, unresolved V genes explain less than half of the discrepancy, and the remainder lacks a known reason. V and J calls and clone size are those listed in that table; D and trimming were worked out from the DNA. The table for this sample lists thousands of clones; about four fifths of them were counted only once. The ten largest clones add up to around 23% of the sample.

What the treatment or condition label conveys for this sample: nivolumab (PD-1 blockade) given before sampling. The DNeasy Blood and Tissue Kit was used to extract DNA from formalin-fixed paraffin-embedded specimens. CDR1 SEHNR and CDR2 FQNEAQ are derived from the germline V gene (reference sequence). Its CDR3 holds 15 amino acids, cysteine through phenylalanine. The entry retains the CDR3 DNA only, 45 bases that are in frame from base 1. V lost 7 bases and J lost 2 bases, and the count of bases not matched to a germline gene is 10. This clone has a single count. It lacks a known antigen. Per-nucleotide qualities are absent, and no much larger clonotype sits a single base away.

This receptor was obtained from a female donor with metastatic renal cell carcinoma. The sequences come from skin tissue, collected from a patient treated with anti-PD-1 therapy. The sequence links TRBV7-9 to TRBJ2-7; 8 nucleotides in the junction match TRBD1. The DNA reads TGTGCCAGCACCTCCTCCAGGGGGCGCCCCTACGAGCAGTACTTC. This translates into CASTSSRGRPYEQYF.